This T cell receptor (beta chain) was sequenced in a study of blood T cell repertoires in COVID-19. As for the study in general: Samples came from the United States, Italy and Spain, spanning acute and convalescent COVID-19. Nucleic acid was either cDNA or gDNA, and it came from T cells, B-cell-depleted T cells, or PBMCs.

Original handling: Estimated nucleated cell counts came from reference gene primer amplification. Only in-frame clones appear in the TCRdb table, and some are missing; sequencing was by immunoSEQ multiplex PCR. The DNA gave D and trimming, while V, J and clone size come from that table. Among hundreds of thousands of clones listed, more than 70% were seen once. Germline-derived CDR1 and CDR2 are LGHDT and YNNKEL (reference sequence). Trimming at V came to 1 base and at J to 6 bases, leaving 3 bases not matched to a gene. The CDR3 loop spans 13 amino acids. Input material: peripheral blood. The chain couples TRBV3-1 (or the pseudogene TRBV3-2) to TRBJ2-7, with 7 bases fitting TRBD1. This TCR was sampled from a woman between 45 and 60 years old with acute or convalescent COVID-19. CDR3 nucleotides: TGTGCCAGCAGCCAAGTAGAGGGGGCCGAGCAGTACTTC. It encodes CASSQVEGAEQYF.